The rows below give T cell receptor beta chains drawn from one sample of a study of blood T cell repertoires in COVID-19. The repertoire was sequenced with immunoSEQ multiplex PCR; TCRdb's copy has only in-frame clones and lacks some. Counted here are a few hundred thousand clones, roughly 87% occurring once; the ten biggest clones make up about 3%. Specimen: PBMCs or T cells enriched from blood (not recorded which). These receptors were obtained from a woman in her thirties who had recovered from COVID-19. The CDR3 runs from the conserved cysteine through the conserved F or W. Each record gives: D gene, clone size, V gene, J gene, CDR3 DNA, CDR3 protein. A D gene is named only where the DNA matches it firmly. Size values are once, few and many counts, or a class for expanded clones, and some rows have none.

d_gene: TRBD1
abundance: -
v_gene: TRBV5-4
j_gene: TRBJ1-2
CDR3nt: TGTGCCAGCAGCTTACCACGACAGGGGAGAGGCTACACCTTC
CDR3aa: CASSLPRQGRGYTF

d_gene: -
abundance: -
v_gene: TRBV19
j_gene: TRBJ2-1
CDR3nt: TGTGCCAGTAGTATATCAAGGGGGAGATTCAATGAGCAGTTCTTC
CDR3aa: CASSISRGRFNEQFF

d_gene: TRBD1
abundance: -
v_gene: TRBV29-1
j_gene: TRBJ2-7
CDR3nt: TGCAGCGGTGGACAGGAGTACGAGCAGTACTTC
CDR3aa: CSGGQEYEQYF

d_gene: -
abundance: -
v_gene: TRBV18
j_gene: TRBJ1-4
CDR3nt: TGTGCCAGCTCACCAGGGACATGGGACGAAAAACTGTTTTTT
CDR3aa: CASSPGTWDEKLFF

d_gene: TRBD1
abundance: -
v_gene: TRBV11-2
j_gene: TRBJ1-6
CDR3nt: TGTGCCAGCAGCCTGAGACAGGGAAGTTCACCCCTCCACTTT
CDR3aa: CASSLRQGSSPLHF

d_gene: TRBD2
abundance: -
v_gene: TRBV28
j_gene: TRBJ2-7
CDR3nt: TGTGCCAGTGCTAGCGGCGTAACGCGTGAGCAGTACTTC
CDR3aa: CASASGVTREQYF

d_gene: -
abundance: -
v_gene: TRBV7-9
j_gene: TRBJ2-7
CDR3nt: TGTGCCAGCAGGGACGACAGCTACGAGCAGTACTTC
CDR3aa: CASRDDSYEQYF

d_gene: TRBD1
abundance: -
v_gene: TRBV9
j_gene: TRBJ1-3
CDR3nt: TGTGCCAGCAGCCCTAGGGACAGGTTCTCTGGAAACACCATATATTTT
CDR3aa: CASSPRDRFSGNTIYF

d_gene: TRBD2
abundance: few
v_gene: TRBV5-4
j_gene: TRBJ2-2
CDR3nt: TGTGCCAGCAGCTTGGGACTAGCGGGAGGGACCGGGGAGCTGTTTTTT
CDR3aa: CASSLGLAGGTGELFF

d_gene: TRBD2
abundance: -
v_gene: TRBV27
j_gene: TRBJ2-3
CDR3nt: TGTGCCAGCAGTTTAGGGACTAGCAGCACAGATACGCAGTATTTT
CDR3aa: CASSLGTSSTDTQYF

d_gene: -
abundance: -
v_gene: TRBV2
j_gene: TRBJ1-1
CDR3nt: TGTGCCAGCAGGAGGGTAAGGAACACTGAAGCTTTCTTT
CDR3aa: CASRRVRNTEAFF

d_gene: -
abundance: -
v_gene: TRBV6-1
j_gene: TRBJ2-7
CDR3nt: TGTGCCAGCAGTGTCCCAAACGAGGCAGGGGAGTCCTACGAGCAGTACTTC
CDR3aa: CASSVPNEAGESYEQYF

d_gene: -
abundance: -
v_gene: TRBV9
j_gene: TRBJ2-2
CDR3nt: TGTGCCAGCAGTCAGGAGAACACCGGGGAGCTGTTTTTT
CDR3aa: CASSQENTGELFF

d_gene: TRBD1
abundance: -
v_gene: TRBV7-8
j_gene: TRBJ1-5
CDR3nt: TGTGCCAGCAGCGTACGACAGGGGCTTCAGCCCCAGCATTTT
CDR3aa: CASSVRQGLQPQHF

d_gene: -
abundance: -
v_gene: TRBV27
j_gene: TRBJ1-2
CDR3nt: TGTGCCAGCAGCGTCAGGGGCAGGGCAGGGTATGGCTACACCTTC
CDR3aa: CASSVRGRAGYGYTF

d_gene: -
abundance: -
v_gene: TRBV6-5
j_gene: TRBJ1-1
CDR3nt: TGTGCCAGCAGTTACTCTGACAGTCTACAAGGCGAAGCTTTCTTT
CDR3aa: CASSYSDSLQGEAFF

d_gene: TRBD1
abundance: -
v_gene: TRBV5-1
j_gene: TRBJ2-1
CDR3nt: TGCGCCAGCAGCTCCGGCGACAGGGATGAGCAGTTCTTC
CDR3aa: CASSSGDRDEQFF

d_gene: TRBD2
abundance: -
v_gene: TRBV27
j_gene: TRBJ2-1
CDR3nt: TGTGCCAGCAGTCCCACACTAGCGGGAGTTTACAATGAGCAGTTCTTC
CDR3aa: CASSPTLAGVYNEQFF

d_gene: -
abundance: once
v_gene: TRBV7-2
j_gene: TRBJ2-7
CDR3nt: TGTGCCAGCAGCTTGTCGGGAGTGACCTACGAGCAGTACTTC
CDR3aa: CASSLSGVTYEQYF

d_gene: TRBD1
abundance: -
v_gene: TRBV11-2
j_gene: TRBJ2-1
CDR3nt: TGTGCCAGCACCCCTTTGACAGGGATGAATGAGCAGTTCTTC
CDR3aa: CASTPLTGMNEQFF

d_gene: TRBD1
abundance: -
v_gene: TRBV25-1
j_gene: TRBJ1-3
CDR3nt: TGTGCCAGCAGCCCGACAGGGCTATCTGGAAACACCATATATTTT
CDR3aa: CASSPTGLSGNTIYF

d_gene: -
abundance: -
v_gene: TRBV6-5
j_gene: TRBJ1-1
CDR3nt: TGTGCCAGCAGTTTAGGAGTGAACACTGAAGCTTTCTTT
CDR3aa: CASSLGVNTEAFF

d_gene: TRBD1
abundance: -
v_gene: TRBV6-5
j_gene: TRBJ1-2
CDR3nt: TGTGCCAGCAGTTACACAGGGGGCGACTATGGCTACACCTTC
CDR3aa: CASSYTGGDYGYTF

d_gene: -
abundance: -
v_gene: TRBV7-9
j_gene: TRBJ1-1
CDR3nt: TGTGCCAGCAGCTTAGAATATCCCACTGAAGCTTTCTTT
CDR3aa: CASSLEYPTEAFF

d_gene: TRBD1
abundance: -
v_gene: TRBV9
j_gene: TRBJ1-3
CDR3nt: TGTGCCAGCAGCTTCCAGGGGGAAGGAAACACCATATATTTT
CDR3aa: CASSFQGEGNTIYF

d_gene: -
abundance: -
v_gene: TRBV28
j_gene: TRBJ2-1
CDR3nt: TGTGCCAGCAGTACTAGTGGCGATGAGCAGTTCTTC
CDR3aa: CASSTSGDEQFF

d_gene: -
abundance: -
v_gene: TRBV9
j_gene: TRBJ1-6
CDR3nt: TGTGCCAGCAGCGTAGAGGCAGGTTCAAATTCACCCCTCCACTTT
CDR3aa: CASSVEAGSNSPLHF

d_gene: TRBD1
abundance: -
v_gene: TRBV7-6
j_gene: TRBJ1-2
CDR3nt: TGTGCCAGCAGCCCGGGATCTACAGGGGACTATGGCTACACCTTC
CDR3aa: CASSPGSTGDYGYTF

d_gene: -
abundance: -
v_gene: TRBV4-1
j_gene: TRBJ1-6
CDR3nt: TGCGCCAGCAGCCTGGGAGAGAATTCACCCCTCCACTTT
CDR3aa: CASSLGENSPLHF

d_gene: TRBD1
abundance: -
v_gene: TRBV5-6
j_gene: TRBJ1-2
CDR3nt: TGTGCCAGCAGCTTATACCGCAGGGGGATATATGGCTACACCTTC
CDR3aa: CASSLYRRGIYGYTF

d_gene: -
abundance: -
v_gene: TRBV2
j_gene: TRBJ1-2
CDR3nt: TGTGCCAGCACTTCCGCGCGGGGGGCTAGTTATGGCTACACCTTC
CDR3aa: CASTSARGASYGYTF

d_gene: TRBD1
abundance: -
v_gene: TRBV7-2
j_gene: TRBJ2-2
CDR3nt: TGTGCCAGCAGCAAGGACAGGGCCTCCGGGGAGCTGTTTTTT
CDR3aa: CASSKDRASGELFF

d_gene: TRBD1
abundance: -
v_gene: TRBV6-5
j_gene: TRBJ1-3
CDR3nt: TGTGCCAGCAGACGACAGGGGGCGAAGGGAAACACCATATATTTT
CDR3aa: CASRRQGAKGNTIYF

d_gene: -
abundance: -
v_gene: TRBV6-4
j_gene: TRBJ2-3
CDR3nt: TGTGCCAGCAGTGGCACGAGTAAAAGCACAGATACGCAGTATTTT
CDR3aa: CASSGTSKSTDTQYF

d_gene: TRBD1
abundance: -
v_gene: TRBV5-1
j_gene: TRBJ2-7
CDR3nt: TGCGCCAGCAGCTCCGGGACAGGGGGATACGAGCAGTACTTC
CDR3aa: CASSSGTGGYEQYF

d_gene: -
abundance: once
v_gene: TRBV5-6
j_gene: TRBJ1-5
CDR3nt: TGTGCCAGCAGCTTCTCGGGGATTAGCAATCAGCCCCAGCATTTT
CDR3aa: CASSFSGISNQPQHF

d_gene: TRBD1
abundance: -
v_gene: TRBV2
j_gene: TRBJ1-6
CDR3nt: TGTGCCAGCACCAAGGAGGGGACAGATAATTCACCCCTCCACTTT
CDR3aa: CASTKEGTDNSPLHF

d_gene: -
abundance: -
v_gene: TRBV9
j_gene: TRBJ2-6
CDR3nt: TGTGCCAGCAGCGTAGTATCCTGGGGCGGCCTCTCTGGGGCCAACGTCCTGACTTTC
CDR3aa: CASSVVSWGGLSGANVLTF

d_gene: TRBD2
abundance: -
v_gene: TRBV20-1
j_gene: TRBJ2-7
CDR3nt: TGCAGTGCTAGTACCAGCGGGAGTCTGCTGGGGGCTTACGAGCAGTACTTC
CDR3aa: CSASTSGSLLGAYEQYF

d_gene: -
abundance: -
v_gene: TRBV12-3/TRBV12-4
j_gene: TRBJ1-5
CDR3nt: TGTGCCAGCAGTTTAAGAGGAGGGCAGCCCCAGCATTTT
CDR3aa: CASSLRGGQPQHF

d_gene: -
abundance: -
v_gene: TRBV28
j_gene: TRBJ2-1
CDR3nt: TGTGCCAGCAGTTTCTTGGAATTCAAAGCGGAAGACTCCTACAATGAGCAGTTCTTC
CDR3aa: CASSFLEFKAEDSYNEQFF

d_gene: TRBD1
abundance: -
v_gene: TRBV9
j_gene: TRBJ1-2
CDR3nt: TGTGCCAGCAGCGCCCAGACAGGGGGGTATGGCTACACCTTC
CDR3aa: CASSAQTGGYGYTF

d_gene: -
abundance: -
v_gene: TRBV19
j_gene: TRBJ1-3
CDR3nt: TGTGCCAGCGGACAGTCCGACTCTGGAAACACCATATATTTT
CDR3aa: CASGQSDSGNTIYF

d_gene: -
abundance: -
v_gene: TRBV28
j_gene: TRBJ2-7
CDR3nt: TGTGCCAGCAGTTATTCACAGACCCGGGGGGAGCAGTACTTC
CDR3aa: CASSYSQTRGEQYF

d_gene: TRBD1
abundance: -
v_gene: TRBV25-1
j_gene: TRBJ1-2
CDR3nt: TGTGCCAGCAGAGATGAATCGGGACAGGGGAACTATGGCTACACCTTC
CDR3aa: CASRDESGQGNYGYTF

d_gene: TRBD1
abundance: -
v_gene: TRBV7-8
j_gene: TRBJ1-2
CDR3nt: TGTGCCAGCAGCATCCTCCAGACAGGGGCTTATGGCTACACCTTC
CDR3aa: CASSILQTGAYGYTF

d_gene: -
abundance: -
v_gene: TRBV10-3
j_gene: TRBJ1-4
CDR3nt: TGTGCCATAGGGGACACTGGGTTTGAAAAACTGTTTTTT
CDR3aa: CAIGDTGFEKLFF

d_gene: -
abundance: -
v_gene: TRBV18
j_gene: TRBJ1-4
CDR3nt: TGTGCCAGCTCCCCGGGGGAAAAACTGTTTTTT
CDR3aa: CASSPGEKLFF

d_gene: -
abundance: -
v_gene: TRBV5-1
j_gene: TRBJ1-2
CDR3nt: TGCGCCAGCAGCTTGGCAGTAAACTATGGCTACACCTTC
CDR3aa: CASSLAVNYGYTF

d_gene: -
abundance: -
v_gene: TRBV3-1/TRBV3-2
j_gene: TRBJ1-6
CDR3nt: TGTGCCAGCAGCCAAGGCGGACAGCTCAATTCACCCCTCCACTTT
CDR3aa: CASSQGGQLNSPLHF

d_gene: TRBD1
abundance: -
v_gene: TRBV7-9
j_gene: TRBJ2-7
CDR3nt: TGTGCCAGCAGCCTCGGACAGGGCGCTTTAGGGCAGTACTTC
CDR3aa: CASSLGQGALGQYF